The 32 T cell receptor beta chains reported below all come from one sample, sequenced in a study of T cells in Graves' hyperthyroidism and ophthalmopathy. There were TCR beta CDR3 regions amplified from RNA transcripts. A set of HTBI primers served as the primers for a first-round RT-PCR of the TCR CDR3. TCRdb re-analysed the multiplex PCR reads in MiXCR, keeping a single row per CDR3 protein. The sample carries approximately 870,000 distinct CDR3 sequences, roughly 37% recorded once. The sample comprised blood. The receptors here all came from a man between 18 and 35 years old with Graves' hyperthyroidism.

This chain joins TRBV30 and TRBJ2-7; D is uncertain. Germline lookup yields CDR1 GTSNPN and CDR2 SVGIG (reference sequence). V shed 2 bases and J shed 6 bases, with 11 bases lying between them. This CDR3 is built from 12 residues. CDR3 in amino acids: CAWSSTTGEQYF. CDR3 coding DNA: TGTGCCTGGAGTTCTACGACGGGCGAGCAGTACTTC. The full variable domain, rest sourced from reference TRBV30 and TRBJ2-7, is SQTIHQWPATLVQPVGSPLSLECTVEGTSNPNLYWYRQAAGRGLQLLFYSVGIGQISSEVPQNLSASRPQDRQFILSSKKLLLSDSGFYLCAWSSTTGEQYFGPGTRLTVT.

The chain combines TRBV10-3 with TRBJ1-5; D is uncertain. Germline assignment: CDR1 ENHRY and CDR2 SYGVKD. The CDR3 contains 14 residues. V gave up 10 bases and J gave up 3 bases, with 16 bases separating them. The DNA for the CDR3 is TGTGCCACGAATTCCCGACCGAACAATCAGCCCCAGCATTTT. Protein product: CATNSRPNNQPQHF.

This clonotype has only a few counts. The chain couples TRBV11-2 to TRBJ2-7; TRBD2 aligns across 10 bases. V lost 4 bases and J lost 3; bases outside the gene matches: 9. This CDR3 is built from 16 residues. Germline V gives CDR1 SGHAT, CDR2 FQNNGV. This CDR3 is CASSSAAGTSDYEQYF. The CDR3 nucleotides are TGTGCCAGCAGCTCTGCCGCCGGGACTAGCGACTACGAGCAGTACTTC.

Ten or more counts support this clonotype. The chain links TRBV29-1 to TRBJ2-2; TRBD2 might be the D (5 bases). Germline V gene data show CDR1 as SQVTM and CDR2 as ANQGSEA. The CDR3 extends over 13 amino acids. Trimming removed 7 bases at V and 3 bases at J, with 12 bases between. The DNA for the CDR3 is TGCAGCGGCCGGACTGGAGACACCGGGGAGCTGTTTTTT. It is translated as CSGRTGDTGELFF.

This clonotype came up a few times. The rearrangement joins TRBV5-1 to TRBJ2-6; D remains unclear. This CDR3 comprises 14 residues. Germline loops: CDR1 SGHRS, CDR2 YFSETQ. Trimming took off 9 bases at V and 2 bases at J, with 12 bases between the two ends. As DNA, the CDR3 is TGCGCCAACCCGACACCGGCTGGGGCCAACGTCCTGACTTTC. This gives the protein CANPTPAGANVLTF.

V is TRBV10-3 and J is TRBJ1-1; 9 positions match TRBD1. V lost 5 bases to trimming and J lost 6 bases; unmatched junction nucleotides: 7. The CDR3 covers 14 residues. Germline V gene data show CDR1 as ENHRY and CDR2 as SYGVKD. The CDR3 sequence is CAISPGQGWPEAFF. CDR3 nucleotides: TGTGCCATCAGTCCGGGACAGGGATGGCCTGAAGCTTTCTTT.

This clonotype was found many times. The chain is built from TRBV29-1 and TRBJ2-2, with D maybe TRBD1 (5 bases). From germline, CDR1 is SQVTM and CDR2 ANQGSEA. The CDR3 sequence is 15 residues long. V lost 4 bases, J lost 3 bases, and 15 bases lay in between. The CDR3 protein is CSVVGREGDTGELFF. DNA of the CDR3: TGCAGCGTTGTTGGTAGGGAAGGGGACACCGGGGAGCTGTTTTTT.

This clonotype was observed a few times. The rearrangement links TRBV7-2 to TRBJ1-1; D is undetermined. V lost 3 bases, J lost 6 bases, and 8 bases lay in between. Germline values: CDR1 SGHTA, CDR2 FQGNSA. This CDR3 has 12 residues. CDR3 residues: CASSLWSAEAFF. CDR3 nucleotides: TGTGCCAGCAGCTTGTGGTCCGCTGAAGCTTTCTTT.

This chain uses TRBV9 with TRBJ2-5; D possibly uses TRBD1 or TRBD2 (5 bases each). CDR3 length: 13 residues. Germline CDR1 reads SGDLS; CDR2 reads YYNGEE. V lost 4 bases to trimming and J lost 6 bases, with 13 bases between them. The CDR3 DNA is TGTGCCAGCAGCTTCGATCCGGGACAGACCCAGTACTTC. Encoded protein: CASSFDPGQTQYF.

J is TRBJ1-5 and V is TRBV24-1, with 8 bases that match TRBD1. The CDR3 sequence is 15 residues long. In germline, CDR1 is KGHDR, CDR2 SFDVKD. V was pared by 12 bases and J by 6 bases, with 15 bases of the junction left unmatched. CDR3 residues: CAWSQTGGTGQPQHF. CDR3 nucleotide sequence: TGTGCCTGGAGTCAAACAGGGGGGACGGGTCAGCCCCAGCATTTT.

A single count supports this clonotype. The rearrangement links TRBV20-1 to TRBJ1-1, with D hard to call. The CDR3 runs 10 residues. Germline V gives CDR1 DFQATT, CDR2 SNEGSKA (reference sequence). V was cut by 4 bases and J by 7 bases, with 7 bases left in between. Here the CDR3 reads CSAIGNEAFF. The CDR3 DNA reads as TGCAGTGCTATCGGGAATGAAGCTTTCTTT.

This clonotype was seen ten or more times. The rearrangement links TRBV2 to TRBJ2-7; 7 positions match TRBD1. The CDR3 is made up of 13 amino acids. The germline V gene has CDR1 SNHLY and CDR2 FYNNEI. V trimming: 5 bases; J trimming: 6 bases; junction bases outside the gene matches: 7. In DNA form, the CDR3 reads TGTGCCAGCAGTCCCAACACAGGGGTCGAGCAGTACTTC. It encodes CASSPNTGVEQYF.

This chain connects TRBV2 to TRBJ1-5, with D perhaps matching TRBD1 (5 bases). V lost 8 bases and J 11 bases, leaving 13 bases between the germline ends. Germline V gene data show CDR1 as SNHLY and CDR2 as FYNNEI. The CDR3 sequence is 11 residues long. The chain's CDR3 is CASQTGETQHF. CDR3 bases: TGTGCCAGCCAGACGGGGGAGACCCAGCATTTT.

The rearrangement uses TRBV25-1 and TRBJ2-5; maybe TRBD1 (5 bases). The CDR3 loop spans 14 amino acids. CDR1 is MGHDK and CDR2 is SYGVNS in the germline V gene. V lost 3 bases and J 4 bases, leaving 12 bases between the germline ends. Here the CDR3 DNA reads TGTGCCAGCAGTGATGGGTCAGGGCGAGAGACCCAGTACTTC. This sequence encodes CASSDGSGRETQYF.

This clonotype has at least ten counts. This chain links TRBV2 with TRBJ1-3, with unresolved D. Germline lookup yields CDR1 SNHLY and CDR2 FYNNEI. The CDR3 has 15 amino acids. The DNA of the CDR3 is TGTGCTTTCAGGCCGGGTTCCAGCTCTGGAAACACCATATATTTT. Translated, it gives CAFRPGSSSGNTIYF. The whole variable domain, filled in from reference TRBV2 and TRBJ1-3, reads EPEVTQTPSHQVTQMGQEVILRCVPISNHLYFYWYRQILGQKVEFLVSFYNNEISEKSEIFDDQFSVERPDGSNFTLKIRSTKLEDSAMYFCAFRPGSSSGNTIYFGEGSWLTVV.

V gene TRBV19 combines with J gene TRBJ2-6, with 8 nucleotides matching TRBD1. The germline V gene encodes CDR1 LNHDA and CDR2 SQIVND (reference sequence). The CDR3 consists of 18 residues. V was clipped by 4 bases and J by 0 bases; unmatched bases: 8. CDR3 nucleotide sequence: TGTGCCAGTAGTAGAACGCTAACAGGGGGCTCTGGGGCCAACGTCCTGACTTTC. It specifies CASSRTLTGGSGANVLTF.

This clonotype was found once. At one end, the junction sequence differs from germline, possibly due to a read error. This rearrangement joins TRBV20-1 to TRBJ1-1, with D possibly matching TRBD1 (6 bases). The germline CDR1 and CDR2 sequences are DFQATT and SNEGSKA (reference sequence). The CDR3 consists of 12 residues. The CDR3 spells CSASDRNIEAFF. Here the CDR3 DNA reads TGCAGTGCTTCTGACAGGAACATTGAAGCTTTCTTT.

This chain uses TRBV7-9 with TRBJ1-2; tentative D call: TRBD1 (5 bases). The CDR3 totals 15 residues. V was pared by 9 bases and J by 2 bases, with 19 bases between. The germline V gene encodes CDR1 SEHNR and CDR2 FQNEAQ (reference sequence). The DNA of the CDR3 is TGTGCCAGTAGGACCTCCGGGACCCCCAACTATGGCTACACCTTC. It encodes CASRTSGTPNYGYTF. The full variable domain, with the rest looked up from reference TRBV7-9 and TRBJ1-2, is DTGVSQNPRHKITKRGQNVTFRCDPISEHNRLYWYRQTLGQGPEFLTYFQNEAQLEKSRLLSDRFSAERPKGSFSTLEIQRTEQGDSAMYLCASRTSGTPNYGYTFGSGTRLTVV.

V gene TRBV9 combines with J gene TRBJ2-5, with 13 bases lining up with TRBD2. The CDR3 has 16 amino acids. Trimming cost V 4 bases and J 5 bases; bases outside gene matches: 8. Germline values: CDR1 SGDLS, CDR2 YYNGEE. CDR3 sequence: CASSHGLAGAGETQYF. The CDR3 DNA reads TGTGCCAGCAGCCACGGACTAGCGGGAGCTGGGGAGACCCAGTACTTC.

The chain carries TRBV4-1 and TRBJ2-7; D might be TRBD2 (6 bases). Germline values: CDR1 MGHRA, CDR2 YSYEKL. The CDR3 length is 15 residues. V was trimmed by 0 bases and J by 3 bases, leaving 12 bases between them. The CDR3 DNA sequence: TGCGCCAGCAGCCAAGACGGGAGTCCACACTACGAGCAGTACTTC. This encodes CASSQDGSPHYEQYF.

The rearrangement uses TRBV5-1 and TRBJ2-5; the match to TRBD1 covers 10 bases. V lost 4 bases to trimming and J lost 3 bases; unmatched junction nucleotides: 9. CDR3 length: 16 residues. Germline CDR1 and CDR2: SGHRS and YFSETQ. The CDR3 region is CASSLFTGTGEETQYF. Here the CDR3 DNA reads TGCGCCAGCAGCCTTTTTACCGGGACAGGGGAAGAGACCCAGTACTTC.

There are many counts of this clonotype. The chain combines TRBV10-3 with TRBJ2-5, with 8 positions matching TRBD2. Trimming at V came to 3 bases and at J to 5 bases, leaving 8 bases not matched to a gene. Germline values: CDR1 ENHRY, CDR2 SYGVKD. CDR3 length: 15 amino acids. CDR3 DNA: TGTGCCATCAGTGATTTAGGCAGCGGGGGTGAGACCCAGTACTTC. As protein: CAISDLGSGGETQYF.

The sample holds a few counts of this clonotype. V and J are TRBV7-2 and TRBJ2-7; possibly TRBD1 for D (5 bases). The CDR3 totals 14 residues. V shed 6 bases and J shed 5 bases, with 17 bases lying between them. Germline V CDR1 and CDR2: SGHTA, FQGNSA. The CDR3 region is CASSLPGWEDEQYF. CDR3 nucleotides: TGTGCCAGCAGTCTCCCAGGGTGGGAAGACGAGCAGTACTTC.

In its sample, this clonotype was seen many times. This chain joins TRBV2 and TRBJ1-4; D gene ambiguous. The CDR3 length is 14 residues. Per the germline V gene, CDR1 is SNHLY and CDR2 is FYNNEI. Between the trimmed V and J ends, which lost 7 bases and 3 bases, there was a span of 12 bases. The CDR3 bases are TGTGCCAGCACTCCGTCCCGGGCTAATGAAAAACTGTTTTTT. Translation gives CASTPSRANEKLFF.

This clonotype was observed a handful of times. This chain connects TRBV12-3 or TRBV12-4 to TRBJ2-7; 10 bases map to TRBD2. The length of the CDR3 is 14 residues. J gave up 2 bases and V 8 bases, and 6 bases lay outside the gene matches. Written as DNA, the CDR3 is TGTGCCAGCGGGGCAGCGGGGGGGACCTACGAGCAGTACTTC. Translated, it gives CASGAAGGTYEQYF.

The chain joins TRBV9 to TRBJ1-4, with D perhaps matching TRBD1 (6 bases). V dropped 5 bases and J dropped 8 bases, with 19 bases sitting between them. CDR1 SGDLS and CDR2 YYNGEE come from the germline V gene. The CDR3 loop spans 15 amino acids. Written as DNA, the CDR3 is TGTGCCAGCAGTAAGTTGGGCAGGGGAGGGGAAAAACTGTTTTTT. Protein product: CASSKLGRGGEKLFF.

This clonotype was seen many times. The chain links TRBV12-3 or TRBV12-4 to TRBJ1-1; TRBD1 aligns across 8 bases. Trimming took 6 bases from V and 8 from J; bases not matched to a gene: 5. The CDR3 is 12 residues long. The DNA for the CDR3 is TGTGCCAGCAGCTTTGGACAGGGAGAAGCTTTCTTT. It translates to CASSFGQGEAFF.

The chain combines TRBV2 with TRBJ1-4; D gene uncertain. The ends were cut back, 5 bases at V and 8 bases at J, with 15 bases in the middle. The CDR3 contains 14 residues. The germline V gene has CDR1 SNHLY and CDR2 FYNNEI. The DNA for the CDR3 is TGTGCCAGCAGTTCCTTCGACTGGGGAGAAAAACTGTTTTTT. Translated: CASSSFDWGEKLFF.

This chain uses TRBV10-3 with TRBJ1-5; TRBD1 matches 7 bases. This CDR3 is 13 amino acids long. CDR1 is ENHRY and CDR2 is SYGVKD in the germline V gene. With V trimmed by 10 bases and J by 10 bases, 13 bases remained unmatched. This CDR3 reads CATGTESQFPQHF. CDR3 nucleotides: TGTGCCACCGGGACAGAGTCGCAATTTCCCCAGCATTTT.

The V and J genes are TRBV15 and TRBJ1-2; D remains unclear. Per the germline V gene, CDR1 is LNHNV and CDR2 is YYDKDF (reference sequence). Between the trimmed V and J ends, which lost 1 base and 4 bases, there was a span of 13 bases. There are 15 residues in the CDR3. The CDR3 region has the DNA TGTGCCACCAGCAGAGGCCTAGGTCTACTCTATGGCTACACCTTC. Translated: CATSRGLGLLYGYTF. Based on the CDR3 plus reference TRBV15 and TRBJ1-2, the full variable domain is DAMVIQNPRYQVTQFGKPVTLSCSQTLNHNVMYWYQQKSSQAPKLLFHYYDKDFNNEADTPDNFQSRRPNTSFCFLDIRSPGLGDTAMYLCATSRGLGLLYGYTFGSGTRLTVV.

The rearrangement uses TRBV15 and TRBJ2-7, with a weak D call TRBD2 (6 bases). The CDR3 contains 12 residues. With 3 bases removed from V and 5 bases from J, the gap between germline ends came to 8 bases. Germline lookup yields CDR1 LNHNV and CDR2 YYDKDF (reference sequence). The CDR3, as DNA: TGTGCCACCAGCAGGCGGGGACACGAGCAGTACTTC. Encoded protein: CATSRRGHEQYF.

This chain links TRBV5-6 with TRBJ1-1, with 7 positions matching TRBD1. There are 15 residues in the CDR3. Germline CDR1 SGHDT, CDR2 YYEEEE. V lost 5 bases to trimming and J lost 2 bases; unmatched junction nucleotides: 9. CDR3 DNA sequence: TGTGCCAGCAGTCATCCGGGACAGACTAACACTGAAGCTTTCTTT. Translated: CASSHPGQTNTEAFF.